A selection of T cell receptor beta chains follows, all from one sample in a study of T-cell reconstitution after alpha-beta-depleted transplantation in children. TCRdb reanalysed the PCR reads using MiXCR and keeps one entry per CDR3 protein. The sample holds 70,000 to 95,000 distinct CDR3 sequences, about 14% seen once. The sequenced sample was PBMCs, mostly from graft donor cells, obtained 180 days after TCRalphabeta/CD19-depleted stem cell transplant. The source is a male patient between 2 and 9 years old who had a stem cell transplant for acute lymphoblastic leukemia, so the T cells may come from the graft donor. Both conserved end residues are part of each CDR3. A D gene is named only where the DNA matches it firmly.

V gene	D gene	J gene	CDR3 protein
TRBV27	-	TRBJ1-1	CASSITVNTEAFF
TRBV5-5	-	TRBJ2-5	CASHNGQETQYF
TRBV12-3/TRBV12-4	-	TRBJ2-3	CASRTDSQRTDTQYF
TRBV10-3	TRBD1	TRBJ1-1	CAISGQGDTEAFF
TRBV7-2	TRBD2	TRBJ2-7	CASSLGLAGVEEQYF
TRBV2	TRBD2	TRBJ2-2	CASRTSGGEAGELFF
TRBV19	-	TRBJ2-2	CASTSWRSAGELFF
TRBV5-6	TRBD1	TRBJ2-7	CASSSRDSYEQYF
TRBV5-1	-	TRBJ1-2	CASSAQASNYGYTF
TRBV5-1	-	TRBJ1-1	CASSYVGSNTEAFF
TRBV12-3/TRBV12-4	TRBD2	TRBJ2-3	CASSRLAGGLGTQYF
TRBV5-1	TRBD1	TRBJ2-5	CASRPNLDRAEETQYF
TRBV7-9	-	TRBJ2-7	CASSSTRGTSSYEQYF
TRBV5-6	TRBD1	TRBJ2-2	CASSGRQGMNTGELFF
TRBV5-5	-	TRBJ2-4	CASSLVSGEWNIQYF
TRBV4-1	-	TRBJ2-7	CASSLRGFGHEQYF
TRBV5-1	-	TRBJ2-7	CASLRHEQYF
TRBV20-1	TRBD1	TRBJ2-1	CSALQGFRQFF
TRBV3-1	TRBD2	TRBJ2-3	CASSQVASGGADTQYF
TRBV4-3	-	TRBJ2-3	CASSQEFKGKTGDTQYF
TRBV5-1	TRBD1	TRBJ1-4	CASSLAGGGNEKLFF
TRBV29-1	-	TRBJ1-5	CSVGDGYSNQPQHF
TRBV24-1	-	TRBJ2-2	CATTGSNTGELFF
TRBV7-2	-	TRBJ1-1	CASSLNQGGTEAFF
TRBV25-1	-	TRBJ1-2	CASSYLYGYTF
TRBV12-3/TRBV12-4	-	TRBJ2-7	CASKITGTGDEQYF
TRBV3-1	-	TRBJ2-2	CASSQGGYGELFF
TRBV9	-	TRBJ2-7	CASSGGRSNEQYF
TRBV10-3	TRBD1	TRBJ1-6	CAISAPRGRDNSPLHF
TRBV11-2	TRBD1	TRBJ2-2	CASSLVANRGPTGELFF
TRBV20-1	-	TRBJ2-7	CSAPLIGQSYEQYF
TRBV3-1	-	TRBJ1-2	CASSQELGYTF
TRBV5-1	-	TRBJ1-1	CASSLQPGVRTEAFF
TRBV5-8	TRBD1	TRBJ2-1	CASSSDRWDINEQFF
TRBV10-3	-	TRBJ2-6	CAISDLIQGPGANVLTF
TRBV7-9	-	TRBJ2-7	CASTPWRRQLSPYEQYF
TRBV27	-	TRBJ1-5	CASSLSRFSNQPQHF
TRBV23-1	-	TRBJ1-1	CASMLWEGPEAFF
TRBV29-1	TRBD1	TRBJ2-7	CSVVDPQGAKAYEQYF
TRBV9	-	TRBJ2-1	CASSGGSGSYNEQFF